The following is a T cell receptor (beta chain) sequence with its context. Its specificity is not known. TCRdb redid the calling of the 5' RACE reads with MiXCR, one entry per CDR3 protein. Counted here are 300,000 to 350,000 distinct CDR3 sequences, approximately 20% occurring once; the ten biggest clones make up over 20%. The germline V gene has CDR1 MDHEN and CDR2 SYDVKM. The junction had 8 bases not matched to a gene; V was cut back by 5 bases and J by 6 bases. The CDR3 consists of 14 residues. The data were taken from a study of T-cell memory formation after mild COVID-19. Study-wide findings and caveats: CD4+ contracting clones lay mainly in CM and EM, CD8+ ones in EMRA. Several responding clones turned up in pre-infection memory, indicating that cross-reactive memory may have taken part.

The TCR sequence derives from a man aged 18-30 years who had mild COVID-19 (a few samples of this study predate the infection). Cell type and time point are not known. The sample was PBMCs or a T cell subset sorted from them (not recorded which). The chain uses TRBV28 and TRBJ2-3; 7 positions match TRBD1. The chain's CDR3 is CASSQGGIFDTQYF. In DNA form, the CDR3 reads TGTGCCAGCAGTCAAGGGGGCATTTTTGATACGCAGTATTTT.